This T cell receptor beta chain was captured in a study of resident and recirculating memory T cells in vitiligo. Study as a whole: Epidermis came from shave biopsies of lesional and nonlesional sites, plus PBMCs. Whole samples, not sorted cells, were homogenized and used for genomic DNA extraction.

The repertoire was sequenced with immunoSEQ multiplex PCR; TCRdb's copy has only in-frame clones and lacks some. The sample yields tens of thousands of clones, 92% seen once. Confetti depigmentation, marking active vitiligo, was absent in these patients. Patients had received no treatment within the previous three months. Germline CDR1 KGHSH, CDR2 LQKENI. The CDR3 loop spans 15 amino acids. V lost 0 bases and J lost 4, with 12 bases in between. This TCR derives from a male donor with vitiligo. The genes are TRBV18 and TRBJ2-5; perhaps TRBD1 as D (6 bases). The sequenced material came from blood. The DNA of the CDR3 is TGTGCCAGCTCACCACCGGGGCTACAGGGAGAGACCCAGTACTTC. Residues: CASSPPGLQGETQYF.